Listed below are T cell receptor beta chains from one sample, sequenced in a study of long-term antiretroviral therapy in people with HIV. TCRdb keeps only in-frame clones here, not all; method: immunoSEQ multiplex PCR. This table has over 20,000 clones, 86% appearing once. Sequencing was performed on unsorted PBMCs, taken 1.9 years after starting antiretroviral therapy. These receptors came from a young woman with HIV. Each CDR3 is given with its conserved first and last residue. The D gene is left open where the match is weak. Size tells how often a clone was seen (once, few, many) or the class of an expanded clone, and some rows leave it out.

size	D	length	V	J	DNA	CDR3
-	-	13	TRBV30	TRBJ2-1	TGTGCCTGTACCCGAAGCTCCTACAATGAGCAGTTCTTC	CACTRSSYNEQFF
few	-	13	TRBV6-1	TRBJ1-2	TGTGCCAGCAGTTCCACAGGGAACTATGGCTACACCTTC	CASSSTGNYGYTF
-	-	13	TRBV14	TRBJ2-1	TGTGCCAGCAGCCCCCGAGGAATTTACTTTCAGTTCTTC	CASSPRGIYFQFF
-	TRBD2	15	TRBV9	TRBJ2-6	TGTGCCAGCAGTTATACCGGGACTAGCGGCAACGTCCTGACTTTC	CASSYTGTSGNVLTF
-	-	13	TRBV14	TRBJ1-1	TGTGCCAGCAGCCAAGATCCGGACAATCAAGCTTTCTTT	CASSQDPDNQAFF
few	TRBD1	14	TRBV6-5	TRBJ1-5	TGTGCCAGCAGTCTGGGACAGGGGGATCAGCCCCAGCATTTT	CASSLGQGDQPQHF
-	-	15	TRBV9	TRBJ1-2	TGTGCCAGCAGCGTAGAAGTGGCTGGTGTGAGGGGCTACACCTTC	CASSVEVAGVRGYTF
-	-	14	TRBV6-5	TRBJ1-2	TGTGCCAGCAGTTATAGGGGGTTTGGATATGGCTACACCTTC	CASSYRGFGYGYTF
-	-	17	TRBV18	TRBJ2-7	TGTGCCAGCTCACCCAACCCTGGACAGTTGGGCAAAGTGGAGCAGTACTTC	CASSPNPGQLGKVEQYF
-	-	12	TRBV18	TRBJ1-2	TGTGCCAGCTCAGGACTGAACTATGGCTACACCTTC	CASSGLNYGYTF
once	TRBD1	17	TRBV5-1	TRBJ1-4	TGCGCCAGCAGCTTGGTACCCCCCGACAGGGGGCGGGAAAAACTGTTTTTT	CASSLVPPDRGREKLFF
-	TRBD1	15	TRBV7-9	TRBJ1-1	TGTGCCAGCAGCTTAGTCCAGGGGGCCTATACTGAAGCTTTCTTT	CASSLVQGAYTEAFF
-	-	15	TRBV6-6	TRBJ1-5	TGTGCCAGCAGTTCGATGGGGACGGGGAATCAGCCCCAGCATTTT	CASSSMGTGNQPQHF
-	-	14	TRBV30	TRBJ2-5	TGTGCCTGGAGTCGTCGAGGGAACCAAGAGACCCAGTACTTC	CAWSRRGNQETQYF
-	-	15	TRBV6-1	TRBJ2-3	TGTGCCAGCCGAGCAGGGCCTGGTACTACAGATACGCAGTATTTT	CASRAGPGTTDTQYF
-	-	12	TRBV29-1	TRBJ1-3	TGCAGCGGTGCACTCTCTGGAAACACCATATATTTT	CSGALSGNTIYF
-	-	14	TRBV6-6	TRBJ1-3	TGTGCCAGCACCCTACGGGTTCCGGGCAACACCATATATTTT	CASTLRVPGNTIYF
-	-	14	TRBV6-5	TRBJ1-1	TGTGCCAGCGGACCGGGACACCCGAACACTGAAGCTTTCTTT	CASGPGHPNTEAFF
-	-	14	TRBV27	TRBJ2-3	TGTGCCAGCAGTTTGGCTAGGAAAACAGATACGCAGTATTTT	CASSLARKTDTQYF
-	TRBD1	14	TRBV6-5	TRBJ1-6	TGTGCCAGCAGTCGGACAGGGGCTAATTCACCCCTCCACTTT	CASSRTGANSPLHF
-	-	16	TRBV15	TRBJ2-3	TGTGCCACCAGCCGAGGGGTCGGCGGCTCGGCAGATACGCAGTATTTT	CATSRGVGGSADTQYF
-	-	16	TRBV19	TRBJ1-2	TGTGCCAGTAGTATGGGGACGACCGGCCCCACATATGGCTACACCTTC	CASSMGTTGPTYGYTF
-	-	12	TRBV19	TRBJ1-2	TGTGCCAGTAGTATTGTGAACTATGGCTACACCTTC	CASSIVNYGYTF
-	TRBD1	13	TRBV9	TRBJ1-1	TGTGCCAGCAGCGATACAGGGGGCACTGAAGCTTTCTTT	CASSDTGGTEAFF
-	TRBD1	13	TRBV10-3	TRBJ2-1	TGTGCCATCAGGGGGGACAGCTACAATGAGCAGTTCTTC	CAIRGDSYNEQFF
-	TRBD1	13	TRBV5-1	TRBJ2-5	TGCGCCAGCAGAACAGGGGAACAAGAGACCCAGTACTTC	CASRTGEQETQYF
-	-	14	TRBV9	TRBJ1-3	TGTGCCAGCAGCGAGGTGGGCACTGGAAACACCATATATTTT	CASSEVGTGNTIYF